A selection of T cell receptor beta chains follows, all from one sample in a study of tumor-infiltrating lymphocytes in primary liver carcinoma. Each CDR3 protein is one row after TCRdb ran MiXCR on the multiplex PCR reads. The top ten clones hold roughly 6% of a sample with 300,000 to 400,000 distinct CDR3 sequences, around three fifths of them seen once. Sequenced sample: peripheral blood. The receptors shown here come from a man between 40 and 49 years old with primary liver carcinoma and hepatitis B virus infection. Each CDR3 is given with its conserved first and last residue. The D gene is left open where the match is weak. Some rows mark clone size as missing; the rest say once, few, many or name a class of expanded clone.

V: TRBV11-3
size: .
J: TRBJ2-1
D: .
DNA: TGTGCCAGCAGCTTATGTGAAACTGGCGGGATCCCGAGCTCCTACAATGAGCAGTTCTTC
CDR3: CASSLCETGGIPSSYNEQFF

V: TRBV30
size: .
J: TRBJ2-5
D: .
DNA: TGTGCCTGGAGTGGGGCAGACGGTGCGGGCGAGACCCAGTACTTC
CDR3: CAWSGADGAGETQYF

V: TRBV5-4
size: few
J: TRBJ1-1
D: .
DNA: TGTGCCAGCAGCGTCGCCTGGAACACTGAAGCTTTCTTT
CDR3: CASSVAWNTEAFF

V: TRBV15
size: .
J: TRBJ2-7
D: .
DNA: TGTGCCACTAGCTACAGGGGGGGATCCGAGCAGTACTTC
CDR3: CATSYRGGSEQYF

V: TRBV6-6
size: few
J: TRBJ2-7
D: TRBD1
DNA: TGTGCCACAGGACAGGGTTACTACGAGCAGTACTTC
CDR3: CATGQGYYEQYF

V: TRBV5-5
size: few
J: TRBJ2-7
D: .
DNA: TGTGCCAGCAGCTTGGAGTGGACCCCAGACCCAGGCCGATCCTACGAGCAGTACTTC
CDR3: CASSLEWTPDPGRSYEQYF

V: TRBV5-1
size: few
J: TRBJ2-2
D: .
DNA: TGCGCCAGCAGCTTCAGGGACACCGGGGAGCTGTTTTTT
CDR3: CASSFRDTGELFF

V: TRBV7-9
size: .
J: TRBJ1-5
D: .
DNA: TGTGCCAGCAGCCCTCAGGGTTGGGCTCAGCCCCAGCATTTT
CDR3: CASSPQGWAQPQHF

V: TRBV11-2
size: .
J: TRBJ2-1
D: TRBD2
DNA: TGTGCCAGCAGCCCAGCATGTCTAGCGGGTCGCGATGAGCAGTTCTTC
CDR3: CASSPACLAGRDEQFF

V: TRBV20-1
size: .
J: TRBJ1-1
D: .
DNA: TGCAGTGCCCCGGCCCCGGGAGCTTTCTTT
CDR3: CSAPAPGAFF

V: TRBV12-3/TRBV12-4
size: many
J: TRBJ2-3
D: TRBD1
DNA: TGTGCCAGCAGTCGACAGGGGAGCACAGATACGCAGTATTTT
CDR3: CASSRQGSTDTQYF

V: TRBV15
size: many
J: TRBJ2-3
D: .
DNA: TGTGCCACCAGCACTCGGGAGTGGGACGGCACAGATACGCAGTATTTT
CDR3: CATSTREWDGTDTQYF

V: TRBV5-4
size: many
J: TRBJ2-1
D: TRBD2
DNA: TGTGCCAGCAGCTTGTTTTCTAGCGGTAACCGAAATGAGCAGTTCTTC
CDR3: CASSLFSSGNRNEQFF

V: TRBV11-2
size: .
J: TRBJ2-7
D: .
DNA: TGTGCCAGCGGCTTAACTATCGGGACCCTCTCCTACGAGCAGTACTTC
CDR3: CASGLTIGTLSYEQYF

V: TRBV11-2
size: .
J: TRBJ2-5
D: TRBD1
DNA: TGTGCCAGCAGCTTAATCTGTACAGGGGAAGGGACCCAGTACTTC
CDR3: CASSLICTGEGTQYF

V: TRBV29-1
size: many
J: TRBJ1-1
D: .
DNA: TGCAGCGTTGAGGGAACGGCACGGGCTTTCTTT
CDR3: CSVEGTARAFF

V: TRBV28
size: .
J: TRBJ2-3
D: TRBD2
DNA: TGTGCCAGCAGTCCCCTGACTAGCGGATACACAGATACGCAGTATTTT
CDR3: CASSPLTSGYTDTQYF

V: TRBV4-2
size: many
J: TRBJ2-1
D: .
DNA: TGTGCCAGCAGCCAAGCAGTCGGGGAGCCGGTCTACAATGAGCAGTTCTTC
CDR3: CASSQAVGEPVYNEQFF

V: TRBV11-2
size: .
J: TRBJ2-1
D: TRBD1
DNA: TGTGTCAGCAGCTTAGGGACAGGAACACGCATTGAGCAGTTCTTC
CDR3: CVSSLGTGTRIEQFF